The 9 T cell receptor beta chains reported below all come from one sample, sequenced in a study of cytomegalovirus exposure and HLA in healthy donors. With 60 Vbeta and 13 Jbeta primers, the PCR was carried out. Data came from immunoSEQ multiplex PCR; TCRdb stores just in-frame clones and leaves some out. The sample has about 130,000 clones, around 67% seen once. The sequencing input was PBMCs. The receptors come from a man aged 18 to 30 in good health and CMV-seropositive.

This chain connects TRBV27 to TRBJ1-1, with D possibly TRBD1 on 6 matching bases. The CDR3 is made up of 17 amino acids. Looked up from germline, CDR1 is MNHEY and CDR2 is SMNVEV (reference sequence). Trimming cost V 6 bases and J 3 bases, with 23 bases left between them. Here the CDR3 DNA reads TGTGCCAGCAGGACCCAATGGGGGGGCAGGCTAGACACTGAAGCTTTCTTT. It codes for CASRTQWGGRLDTEAFF.

The DNA of the CDR3 is TGTGCCAGCAGCCAAGGAATCTCGGGACAAAGCTACGAGCAGTACTTC. Residues: CASSQGISGQSYEQYF. The chain recombines TRBV4-2 with TRBJ2-7; D is possibly TRBD1 (6 bases). The V end lost 1 base, the J end lost 3 bases, and 16 bases lay between the germline ends. The CDR3 is made up of 16 amino acids. In germline, CDR1 is LGHNA, CDR2 YNFKEQ.

The chain couples TRBV30 to TRBJ2-5, with TRBD1 identical over 9 bases. Germline loops: CDR1 GTSNPN, CDR2 SVGIG (reference sequence). This CDR3 spans 14 amino acids. V lost 0 bases and J lost 6; bases outside the gene matches: 5. The CDR3 bases are TGTGCCTGGAGTGTAGGACAGGGGCCCAAGACCCAGTACTTC. This codes for CAWSVGQGPKTQYF.

The chain couples TRBV4-3 to TRBJ2-1, with TRBD2 matching over 12 bases. In germline, CDR1 is LGHNA, CDR2 YSLEER. The CDR3 spans 20 residues. V shed 1 base, J shed 0 bases, and the junction held 10 bases outside the gene matches. CDR3 protein: CASSQVTSGRLKGSYNEQFF. CDR3 coding DNA: TGCGCCAGCAGCCAAGTCACTAGCGGGAGGTTAAAGGGCTCCTACAATGAGCAGTTCTTC.

The chain carries TRBV6-1 and TRBJ2-4, with D unclear. The germline gives CDR1 MNHNS, CDR2 SASEGT. The CDR3 is made up of 11 amino acids. V was trimmed by 2 bases and J by 7 bases, leaving 3 bases between them. The CDR3 sequence: CASSESNIQYF. The CDR3 nucleotides read TGTGCCAGCAGTGAAAGCAACATTCAGTACTTC.

The chain links TRBV9 to TRBJ1-5; D unresolved. The CDR3 contains 15 residues. Trimming took 0 bases from V and 1 from J, leaving 8 bases between them. Germline V lookup: CDR1 SGDLS, CDR2 YYNGEE. As DNA, the CDR3 is TGTGCCAGCAGCGTAGGAGAGGGAAGCAATCAGCCCCAGCATTTT. Protein sequence: CASSVGEGSNQPQHF.

This clone was counted between two and nine times. The chain couples TRBV4-1 to TRBJ1-5, with D possibly being TRBD1 (6 bases). CDR1 is MGHRA, CDR2 YSYEKL, per germline. The CDR3 extends over 17 amino acids. Trimming took off 2 bases at V and 0 bases at J, with 14 bases between the two ends. The CDR3 loop is CASSQKSQGNSNQPQHF. The CDR3 DNA follows: TGCGCCAGCAGCCAAAAATCCCAGGGGAATAGCAATCAGCCCCAGCATTTT.

The chain employs TRBV28 and TRBJ2-7; TRBD1 agrees at 7 bases. The V segment lost 1 base and the J segment 2 bases; nucleotides outside the gene matches: 5. The CDR3 loop spans 15 amino acids. Germline V CDR1 and CDR2: MDHEN, SYDVKM. CDR3 amino acids: CASSLLVQGAYEQYF. The CDR3 DNA is TGTGCCAGCAGTTTATTGGTCCAGGGGGCCTACGAGCAGTACTTC.

As for this clone: The same CDR3 is also encoded by other DNA sequences in this sample. V and J are TRBV6-6 and TRBJ1-1; 8 nucleotides agree with TRBD1. Germline CDR1 MNHNY, CDR2 SVGAGI (reference sequence). The CDR3 is 15 residues long. The ends lost 0 bases at V and 1 base at J; junction bases unmatched: 1. The CDR3 loop reads CASSYSGQGNTEAFF. The CDR3 DNA reads TGTGCCAGCAGTTACTCTGGACAGGGGAACACTGAAGCTTTCTTT.